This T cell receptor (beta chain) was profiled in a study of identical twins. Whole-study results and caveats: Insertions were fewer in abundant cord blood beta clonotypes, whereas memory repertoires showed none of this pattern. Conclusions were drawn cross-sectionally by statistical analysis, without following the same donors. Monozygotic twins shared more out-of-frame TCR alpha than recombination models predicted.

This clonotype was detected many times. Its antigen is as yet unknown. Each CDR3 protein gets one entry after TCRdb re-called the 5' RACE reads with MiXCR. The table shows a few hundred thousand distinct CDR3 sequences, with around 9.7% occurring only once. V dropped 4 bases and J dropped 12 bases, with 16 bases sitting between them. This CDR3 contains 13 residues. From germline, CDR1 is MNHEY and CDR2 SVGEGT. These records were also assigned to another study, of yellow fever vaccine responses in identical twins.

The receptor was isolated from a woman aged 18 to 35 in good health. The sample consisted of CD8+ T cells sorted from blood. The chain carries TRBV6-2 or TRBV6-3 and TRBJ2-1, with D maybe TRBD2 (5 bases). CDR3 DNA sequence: TGTGCCAGCAGTTCCTCTGTAGCGCTAGGGCAGTTCTTC. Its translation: CASSSSVALGQFF.